This record looks at one TCR beta chain sequence and its context. Germline-derived CDR1 and CDR2 are SGHDT and YYEEEE. The CDR3 has 16 amino acids. Deletions cut 3 bases from V and 1 base from J, with 16 bases between. These data belong to a study of blood T cell repertoires in COVID-19. In the study's own analysis: Cell counts per sample came from amplifying reference gene primers. The data were produced by immunoSEQ multiplex PCR, yet TCRdb's version contains in-frame clones alone and is incomplete. V and J calls and clone size follow that table, whereas D and trimming were derived from the DNA. Of roughly 170,000 clones listed, about 85% are singletons.

The sample consisted of peripheral blood. The sequence was obtained from a man aged 60 to 75 with acute or convalescent COVID-19. This chain uses TRBV5-6 with TRBJ2-5; D may be TRBD1 (5 bases). CDR3 residues: CASSWFSQGPQETQYF. The CDR3 nucleotides read TGTGCCAGCAGCTGGTTTTCCCAGGGTCCCCAAGAGACCCAGTACTTC.